This T cell receptor (beta chain) appears in the sequencing data of a study of T cell changes during pregnancy in multiple sclerosis. CDR1 SGHRS and CDR2 YFSETQ come from the germline V gene. V lost 1 base, J lost 1 base, and 9 bases stayed unmatched. This CDR3 has 18 residues. This clone was seen a single time. The data were produced by immunoSEQ multiplex PCR, yet TCRdb's version contains in-frame clones alone and is incomplete. The profile shows roughly 56,000 clones, 88% of them singletons. The genes are TRBV5-1 and TRBJ2-3; 10 bases line up with TRBD2. The sequences come from peripheral blood, collected in the first trimester of pregnancy. This sequence was found in a female donor with multiple sclerosis, enrolled in a pregnancy study. CDR3 sequence: CASSLSGRSGRGTDTQYF. The CDR3, as DNA: TGCGCCAGCAGCTTGTCGGGGAGAAGCGGGAGGGGCACAGATACGCAGTATTTT.